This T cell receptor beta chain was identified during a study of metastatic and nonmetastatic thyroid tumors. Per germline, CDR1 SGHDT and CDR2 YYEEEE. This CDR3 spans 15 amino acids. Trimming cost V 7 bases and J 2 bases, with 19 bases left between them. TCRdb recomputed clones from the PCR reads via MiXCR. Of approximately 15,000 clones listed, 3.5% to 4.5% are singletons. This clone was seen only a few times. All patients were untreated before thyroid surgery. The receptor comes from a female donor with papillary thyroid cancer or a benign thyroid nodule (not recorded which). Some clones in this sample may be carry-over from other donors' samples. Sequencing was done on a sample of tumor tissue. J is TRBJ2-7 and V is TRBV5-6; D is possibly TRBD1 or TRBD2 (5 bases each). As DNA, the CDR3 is TGTGCCAGCTTAAGAGGGGCAGGGCGCCCCTACGAGCAGTACTTC. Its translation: CASLRGAGRPYEQYF.